This is a list of T cell receptor beta chains from one sample in a study of blood T cells in healthy people across ages. TCRdb ran MiXCR on the 5' RACE reads and lists one entry per CDR3 protein. The table records 600,000 or so distinct CDR3 sequences, around 20% of them present only once. Sample: blood. The receptors stem from a man aged 65-85 years in good health. The CDR3 runs from the conserved cysteine through the conserved F or W. The D gene is left open where the match is weak. The listing skips clone size in some rows; elsewhere it reads once, few, many or a size class.

CDR3aa,CDR3nt,abundance,len,j_gene,v_gene,d_gene
CSARLARGQTHSYNEQFF,TGCAGTGCTAGGCTGGCTAGGGGGCAGACACACTCCTACAATGAGCAGTTCTTC,.,18,TRBJ2-1,TRBV20-1,TRBD1
CAIGDRIGETQYF,TGTGCCATTGGGGACAGGATTGGGGAGACCCAGTACTTC,few,13,TRBJ2-5,TRBV10-3,TRBD1
CSTDRNYGYTF,TGCAGCACTGACAGGAACTATGGCTACACCTTC,.,11,TRBJ1-2,TRBV29-1,.
CASRDSASKNIQYF,TGTGCCAGCAGGGACAGTGCATCCAAAAACATTCAGTACTTC,.,14,TRBJ2-4,TRBV25-1,.
CASSESSGKETQYF,TGTGCCAGCAGTGAATCTAGCGGGAAAGAGACCCAGTACTTC,.,14,TRBJ2-5,TRBV6-1,TRBD2
CSARDPGQSSYEQYF,TGCAGTGCTAGAGATCCTGGACAAAGCTCCTACGAGCAGTACTTC,few,15,TRBJ2-7,TRBV20-1,.
CASSRYRDRGVSGNGHNEQFF,TGTGCCAGCAGTCGATACAGGGATAGGGGGGTTAGCGGGAATGGGCACAATGAGCAGTTCTTC,.,21,TRBJ2-1,TRBV27,TRBD2
CASSAGTSRRELFF,TGTGCTAGCAGCGCGGGGACATCCAGGAGGGAGCTGTTTTTT,.,14,TRBJ2-2,TRBV7-9,.
CASRATSGYYEQYF,TGTGCCAGCAGGGCCACTAGCGGGTATTACGAGCAGTACTTC,.,14,TRBJ2-7,TRBV7-6,TRBD2
CASSLEGASSEKLFF,TGTGCCAGCAGTTTAGAGGGGGCCTCGAGTGAAAAACTGTTTTTT,.,15,TRBJ1-4,TRBV27,TRBD1
CASSPTNMETQYF,TGTGCCAGCAGTCCGACAAACATGGAGACCCAGTACTTC,.,13,TRBJ2-5,TRBV28,.
CSARENGGEQFF,TGCAGTGCTAGAGAGAATGGAGGCGAGCAGTTCTTC,.,12,TRBJ2-1,TRBV20-1,.
CASSLEGVDEQFF,TGTGCCAGCAGCTTGGAGGGCGTTGATGAGCAGTTCTTC,.,13,TRBJ2-1,TRBV5-4,.
CASSQGRTEAFF,TGTGCCAGCAGCCAAGGGCGGACTGAAGCTTTCTTT,many,12,TRBJ1-1,TRBV3-1,.
CASSPQAAARIHTF,TGTGCCAGCAGCCCACAAGCGGCAGCTCGTATTCACACCTTC,.,14,TRBJ1-2,TRBV7-9,.
CASSLTRQGRETQYF,TGTGCCAGCAGTTTAACCCGACAGGGTAGAGAGACCCAGTACTTC,many,15,TRBJ2-5,TRBV28,TRBD1
CASRNTILRDRGLTGTDTQYF,TGTGCCAGCAGAAATACGATCCTCCGGGACAGGGGCCTTACCGGCACAGATACGCAGTATTTT,.,21,TRBJ2-3,TRBV21-1,.
CATQGRSSYEQYF,TGTGCCACCCAGGGCAGGAGCTCCTACGAGCAGTACTTC,.,13,TRBJ2-7,TRBV24-1,.
CASSLPTGVNTEAFF,TGTGCCAGCAGTTTGCCGACAGGGGTGAACACTGAAGCTTTCTTT,.,15,TRBJ1-1,TRBV28,TRBD1
CASRDGDAYEQYF,TGTGCCAGCAGAGACGGGGACGCCTACGAGCAGTACTTC,.,13,TRBJ2-7,TRBV6-2/TRBV6-3,.
CASSSGRLQRPSYEQYF,TGTGCCAGCAGCTCGGGCCGGCTTCAAAGGCCATCCTACGAGCAGTACTTC,.,17,TRBJ2-7,TRBV5-5,.
CASSLVDGSYNEQFF,TGTGCCAGCAGCTTAGTTGACGGCTCCTACAATGAGCAGTTCTTC,many,15,TRBJ2-1,TRBV11-1,.
CASRGPRENIQYF,TGTGCCAGCAGGGGACCAAGGGAGAACATTCAGTACTTC,.,13,TRBJ2-4,TRBV6-5,.
CASSLRASRPRGAYEQYF,TGTGCCAGCAGTTTAAGGGCTAGCAGGCCTCGAGGAGCCTACGAGCAGTACTTC,.,18,TRBJ2-7,TRBV28,.
CASSVASSGHYGYTF,TGTGCCAGCAGCGTAGCTAGTTCGGGCCACTATGGCTACACCTTC,few,15,TRBJ1-2,TRBV9,.
CASSPQGANNYGYTF,TGTGCCAGCAGCCCCCAGGGGGCGAATAACTATGGCTACACCTTC,many,15,TRBJ1-2,TRBV7-2,TRBD1
CASSQAFRGQGASWAKNIQYF,TGTGCCAGCAGCCAAGCCTTCAGGGGACAGGGGGCATCGTGGGCCAAAAACATTCAGTACTTC,few,21,TRBJ2-4,TRBV4-2,TRBD1